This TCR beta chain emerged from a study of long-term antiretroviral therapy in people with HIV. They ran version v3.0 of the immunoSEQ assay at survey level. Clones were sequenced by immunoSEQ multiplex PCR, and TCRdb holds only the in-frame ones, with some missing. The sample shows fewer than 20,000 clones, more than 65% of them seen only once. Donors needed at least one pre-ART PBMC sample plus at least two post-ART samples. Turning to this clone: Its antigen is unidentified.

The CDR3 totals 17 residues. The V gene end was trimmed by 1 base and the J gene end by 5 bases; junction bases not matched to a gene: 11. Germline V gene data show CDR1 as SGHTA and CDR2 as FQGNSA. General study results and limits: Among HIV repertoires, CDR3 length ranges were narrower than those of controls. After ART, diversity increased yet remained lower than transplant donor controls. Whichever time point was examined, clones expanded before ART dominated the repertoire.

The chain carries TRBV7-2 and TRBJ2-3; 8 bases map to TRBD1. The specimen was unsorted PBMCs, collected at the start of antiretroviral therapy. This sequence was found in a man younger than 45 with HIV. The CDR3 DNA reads TGTGCCAGCAGCTTAGAGGAACTCGGGACAGGTCTAGATACGCAGTATTTT. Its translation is CASSLEELGTGLDTQYF. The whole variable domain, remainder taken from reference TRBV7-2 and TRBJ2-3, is GAGVSQSPSNKVTEKGKDVELRCDPISGHTALYWYRQSLGQGLEFLIYFQGNSAPDKSGLPSDRFSAERTGGSVSTLTIQRTQQEDSAVYLCASSLEELGTGLDTQYFGPGTRLTVL.